These T cell receptor beta chains were read from a single sample in a study of cytomegalovirus exposure and HLA in healthy donors. Profiled with immunoSEQ multiplex PCR; TCRdb holds only in-frame clones, not every one. The data contain 150,000 to 200,000 clones, 82% of them singletons. The sequencing sample was made of PBMCs. These receptors were obtained from a male donor in good health and CMV-seronegative. The CDR3 runs from the conserved cysteine through the conserved F or W. The D gene is left open where the match is weak. Where a row states a size, it is once, few, many or the class of an expanded clone; other rows omit it.

CDR3: CASSTDNSYNEQFF; DNA: TGTGCCAGTAGTACCGACAACTCCTACAATGAGCAGTTCTTC; size: once; J: TRBJ2-1; V: TRBV19; D: -
CDR3: CASSFSGTLYEQYF; DNA: TGTGCCAGCAGTTTCTCCGGGACACTCTACGAGCAGTACTTC; size: -; J: TRBJ2-7; V: TRBV28; D: -
CDR3: CTAFRNTEAFF; DNA: TGCACTGCCTTCCGGAACACTGAAGCTTTCTTT; size: -; J: TRBJ1-1; V: TRBV20-1; D: -
CDR3: CASSQDIGGQTDEKLFF; DNA: TGTGCCAGCAGTCAAGATATAGGAGGACAGACCGATGAAAAACTGTTTTTT; size: once; J: TRBJ1-4; V: TRBV4-2; D: -
CDR3: CASSIQGPPYEQYF; DNA: TGTGCCAGCAGTATACAGGGTCCTCCCTACGAGCAGTACTTC; size: -; J: TRBJ2-7; V: TRBV6-1; D: -
CDR3: CASSLQATIRTGELFF; DNA: TGTGCCAGCAGCTTACAGGCCACCATCAGGACCGGGGAGCTGTTTTTT; size: -; J: TRBJ2-2; V: TRBV11-2; D: -
CDR3: CASRYRDLNYEQYF; DNA: TGTGCCAGCAGGTACCGGGACTTAAACTACGAGCAGTACTTC; size: -; J: TRBJ2-7; V: TRBV6-6; D: -
CDR3: CSVGGANQPQHF; DNA: TGCAGCGTAGGGGGGGCCAATCAGCCCCAGCATTTT; size: -; J: TRBJ1-5; V: TRBV29-1; D: -
CDR3: CASSAPGQQGMNTEAFF; DNA: TGTGCCAGCAGTGCGCCGGGACAGCAGGGGATGAACACTGAAGCTTTCTTT; size: -; J: TRBJ1-1; V: TRBV6-4; D: TRBD1
CDR3: CASTPPLGALATSSYNEQFF; DNA: TGTGCCAGCACTCCGCCCCTAGGGGCCCTGGCGACTTCCTCCTACAATGAGCAGTTCTTC; size: -; J: TRBJ2-1; V: TRBV28; D: -
CDR3: CASRPLDRNGYTF; DNA: TGTGCCAGCAGACCCTTAGACAGGAATGGCTACACCTTC; size: -; J: TRBJ1-2; V: TRBV27; D: -
CDR3: CASSQDTGPTHGNEQFF; DNA: TGTGCCAGCAGCCAAGATACAGGGCCCACCCATGGGAATGAGCAGTTCTTC; size: few; J: TRBJ2-1; V: TRBV14; D: -
CDR3: CASSPPGLAGVYNEQFF; DNA: TGCGCCAGCAGCCCACCGGGACTAGCGGGGGTATACAATGAGCAGTTCTTC; size: few; J: TRBJ2-1; V: TRBV5-1; D: TRBD2
CDR3: CASRTGWGTEAFF; DNA: TGTGCCAGCAGGACAGGGTGGGGAACTGAAGCTTTCTTT; size: -; J: TRBJ1-1; V: TRBV2; D: TRBD1
CDR3: CASSQGVTIGELFF; DNA: TGCGCCAGCAGCCAAGGGGTGACTATCGGGGAGCTGTTTTTT; size: -; J: TRBJ2-2; V: TRBV4-1; D: -
CDR3: CASTRSSSYNEQFF; DNA: TGTGCCAGTACGCGGTCGAGCTCCTACAATGAGCAGTTCTTC; size: -; J: TRBJ2-1; V: TRBV19; D: -
CDR3: CASRRATEAFF; DNA: TGTGCCAGCAGGAGGGCCACTGAAGCTTTCTTT; size: -; J: TRBJ1-1; V: TRBV6-5; D: -
CDR3: CASSRTPGNTIYF; DNA: TGTGCCAGCAGCCGAACTCCTGGAAACACCATATATTTT; size: -; J: TRBJ1-3; V: TRBV14; D: -
CDR3: CASTPLTVTGYGYTF; DNA: TGCGCCAGCACCCCCCTGACAGTCACTGGCTATGGCTACACCTTC; size: -; J: TRBJ1-2; V: TRBV5-1; D: -
CDR3: CASRQPGQSAYEQYF; DNA: TGTGCCAGCAGGCAACCGGGACAGTCGGCCTACGAGCAGTACTTC; size: -; J: TRBJ2-7; V: TRBV6-1; D: TRBD1
CDR3: CAISESSVARDRVSGYTF; DNA: TGTGCCATCAGTGAGTCGAGTGTTGCCCGAGACAGGGTTAGTGGCTACACCTTC; size: -; J: TRBJ1-2; V: TRBV10-3; D: TRBD1
CDR3: CASSPRTGGFQTYEQYF; DNA: TGTGCCAGCAGCCCCCGGACAGGGGGATTCCAGACCTACGAGCAGTACTTC; size: -; J: TRBJ2-7; V: TRBV11-2; D: TRBD1
CDR3: CATSSPRGGNQPQHF; DNA: TGTGCCACCAGCAGTCCGCGAGGGGGAAATCAGCCCCAGCATTTT; size: -; J: TRBJ1-5; V: TRBV15; D: -
CDR3: CAISLAGASSTDTQYF; DNA: TGTGCCATCAGTCTAGCGGGGGCCTCTAGCACAGATACGCAGTATTTT; size: -; J: TRBJ2-3; V: TRBV10-3; D: TRBD2
CDR3: CASSQGLAGGFETQYF; DNA: TGTGCCAGCAGCCAGGGACTAGCGGGAGGATTTGAGACCCAGTACTTC; size: few; J: TRBJ2-5; V: TRBV4-2; D: TRBD2
CDR3: CASSQDKSYYGYTF; DNA: TGCGCCAGCAGCCAAGATAAATCCTACTATGGCTACACCTTC; size: -; J: TRBJ1-2; V: TRBV4-3; D: -
CDR3: CASSPGKGVPGANVLTF; DNA: TGTGCCAGCAGCCCTGGGAAGGGAGTCCCTGGGGCCAACGTCCTGACTTTC; size: -; J: TRBJ2-6; V: TRBV7-2; D: -
CDR3: CAWNGRGTQYF; DNA: TGTGCCTGGAACGGGCGGGGGACCCAGTACTTC; size: -; J: TRBJ2-5; V: TRBV30; D: -
CDR3: CASSYRTGGRVQPQHF; DNA: TGTGCCAGCAGTTACCGGACAGGGGGCAGGGTTCAGCCCCAGCATTTT; size: -; J: TRBJ1-5; V: TRBV6-6; D: TRBD1
CDR3: CASSSPLAGGGITYEQYF; DNA: TGTGCCAGCAGTTCTCCACTAGCGGGAGGGGGAATCACCTACGAGCAGTACTTC; size: -; J: TRBJ2-7; V: TRBV28; D: TRBD2
CDR3: CASSAPERSQETQYF; DNA: TGTGCCAGCAGTGCCCCCGAGAGGAGCCAAGAGACCCAGTACTTC; size: -; J: TRBJ2-5; V: TRBV6-4; D: -
CDR3: CASSLTTGSSYEQYF; DNA: TGTGCCAGCAGTTTAACGACCGGGAGCTCCTACGAGCAGTACTTC; size: -; J: TRBJ2-7; V: TRBV27; D: -
CDR3: CASSRGHSSNQPQHF; DNA: TGTGCCAGCAGTAGGGGACATTCTAGCAATCAGCCCCAGCATTTT; size: -; J: TRBJ1-5; V: TRBV6-5; D: -
CDR3: CASSPSYLLAGADTQYF; DNA: TGTGCCAGCTCACCTAGCTACCTGCTAGCGGGGGCCGATACGCAGTATTTT; size: -; J: TRBJ2-3; V: TRBV18; D: TRBD2
CDR3: CASSKWRQGRAGELFF; DNA: TGTGCCAGCAGCAAATGGCGACAGGGGAGGGCCGGGGAGCTGTTTTTT; size: -; J: TRBJ2-2; V: TRBV21-1; D: -
CDR3: CASSPYTQGSSYEQYF; DNA: TGTGCCAGCAGTCCCTACACACAGGGTTCCTCCTACGAGCAGTACTTC; size: -; J: TRBJ2-7; V: TRBV6-6; D: -
CDR3: CASRRQGVISMDNSPLHF; DNA: TGTGCCAGCAGGCGACAGGGGGTTATTTCGATGGATAATTCACCCCTCCACTTT; size: -; J: TRBJ1-6; V: TRBV28; D: TRBD1
CDR3: CASSVTVSSYNEQFF; DNA: TGTGCCAGCAGTGTGACAGTGAGCTCCTACAATGAGCAGTTCTTC; size: -; J: TRBJ2-1; V: TRBV6-4; D: -
CDR3: CASSHPGLTDEQFF; DNA: TGTGCCAGCAGCCACCCAGGGCTCACGGATGAGCAGTTCTTC; size: -; J: TRBJ2-1; V: TRBV11-2; D: -
CDR3: CASSLERQGGSYEQYF; DNA: TGTGCCAGCAGCTTAGAACGGCAGGGGGGATCCTACGAGCAGTACTTC; size: -; J: TRBJ2-7; V: TRBV11-3; D: -
CDR3: CASLLVPIPEAFF; DNA: TGTGCTAGTTTGTTAGTTCCGATTCCTGAAGCTTTCTTT; size: -; J: TRBJ1-1; V: TRBV12-5; D: -
CDR3: CASSPLGQSYNEQFF; DNA: TGTGCCAGCTCACCCCTGGGACAGTCCTACAATGAGCAGTTCTTC; size: once; J: TRBJ2-1; V: TRBV18; D: TRBD1
CDR3: CASSVQGTGNTIYF; DNA: TGTGCCAGCAGCGTCCAGGGGACTGGAAACACCATATATTTT; size: -; J: TRBJ1-3; V: TRBV9; D: -
CDR3: CASSASPGQAETQYF; DNA: TGTGCCAGCAGCGCCAGCCCGGGACAGGCAGAGACCCAGTACTTC; size: once; J: TRBJ2-5; V: TRBV9; D: TRBD1
CDR3: CASSLALQAFYGYTF; DNA: TGTGCCAGCAGCTTAGCGCTTCAGGCCTTCTATGGCTACACCTTC; size: few; J: TRBJ1-2; V: TRBV7-2; D: -
CDR3: CASSVRTAGQETQYF; DNA: TGTGCCAGCAGCGTGAGGACAGCAGGACAAGAGACCCAGTACTTC; size: -; J: TRBJ2-5; V: TRBV11-2; D: -
CDR3: CSAGQGGLGAFF; DNA: TGCAGCGCGGGACAGGGCGGTCTGGGAGCTTTCTTT; size: -; J: TRBJ1-1; V: TRBV29-1; D: TRBD1
CDR3: CASSYRSGGNEKLFF; DNA: TGTGCCAGCAGTTACCGGAGTGGTGGTAATGAAAAACTGTTTTTT; size: -; J: TRBJ1-4; V: TRBV6-6; D: -
CDR3: CASSLDAGQTYEQYF; DNA: TGTGCCAGCAGCTTGGATGCAGGGCAAACCTACGAGCAGTACTTC; size: -; J: TRBJ2-7; V: TRBV5-5; D: -
CDR3: CASSLGLRGHGSPLHF; DNA: TGTGCCAGCAGCTTAGGTCTCAGGGGGCATGGTTCACCCCTCCACTTT; size: once; J: TRBJ1-6; V: TRBV7-9; D: TRBD1